These T cell receptor beta chains were read from a single sample in a study of T cells in Graves' hyperthyroidism and ophthalmopathy. TCRdb fed the multiplex PCR reads into MiXCR, producing one record per CDR3 protein. Of around 450,000 distinct CDR3 sequences in the sample, roughly an eighth were seen once. The specimen sequenced was blood. Every receptor here comes from a woman aged 18 to 35 with Graves' hyperthyroidism. Each CDR3 is given with its conserved first and last residue. D genes are given only for firm matches. Clone size is given for some rows only: seen once, a few or many times, or a class if the clone is expanded.

cdr3_nt: TGTGCCACCAGCAGAGATCCGGGGGCAAATCAGCCCCAGCATTTT
cdr3_aa: CATSRDPGANQPQHF
v_call: TRBV15
j_call: TRBJ1-5
clone_size: many
d_call: .
cdr3_length: 15

cdr3_nt: TGTGCCAGCAGTTTATCGGGGGGTGCTTCCTACGAGCAGTACTTC
cdr3_aa: CASSLSGGASYEQYF
v_call: TRBV27
j_call: TRBJ2-7
clone_size: few
d_call: .
cdr3_length: 15

cdr3_nt: TGTGCCAGCAGCTTAGCCTTGGCTCAGACAGATACGCAGTATTTT
cdr3_aa: CASSLALAQTDTQYF
v_call: TRBV7-9
j_call: TRBJ2-3
clone_size: many
d_call: .
cdr3_length: 15

cdr3_nt: TGTGCAAGCGCTGGGAGAGCGGGGGCCAGCAATCAGCCCCAGCATTTT
cdr3_aa: CASAGRAGASNQPQHF
v_call: TRBV2
j_call: TRBJ1-5
clone_size: .
d_call: .
cdr3_length: 16

cdr3_nt: TGCAGCGTTGCGGGCAGGGTAGACACTGAAGCTTTCTTT
cdr3_aa: CSVAGRVDTEAFF
v_call: TRBV29-1
j_call: TRBJ1-1
clone_size: many
d_call: .
cdr3_length: 13

cdr3_nt: TGCAGTGCTCGCCTTTCGACATTAGACCCTGAAGCTTTCTTT
cdr3_aa: CSARLSTLDPEAFF
v_call: TRBV20-1
j_call: TRBJ1-1
clone_size: many
d_call: .
cdr3_length: 14

cdr3_nt: TGTGCCAGCAGCACTGATCGGAACTCCTACGAGCAGTACTTC
cdr3_aa: CASSTDRNSYEQYF
v_call: TRBV7-9
j_call: TRBJ2-7
clone_size: many
d_call: .
cdr3_length: 14

cdr3_nt: TGTGCCAGCAGGCTCAGGCGGGGCAGGGGCACCATTTATGGCTACACCTTC
cdr3_aa: CASRLRRGRGTIYGYTF
v_call: TRBV28
j_call: TRBJ1-2
clone_size: many
d_call: .
cdr3_length: 17

cdr3_nt: TGTGCCAGCAGTTTGGGGGGGACAGGGGGCTACAATGAGCAGTTCTTC
cdr3_aa: CASSLGGTGGYNEQFF
v_call: TRBV12-3/TRBV12-4
j_call: TRBJ2-1
clone_size: many
d_call: TRBD1
cdr3_length: 16

cdr3_nt: TGTGCCAGCACCTTCGACAGCCGTACCGGGGAGCTGTTTTTT
cdr3_aa: CASTFDSRTGELFF
v_call: TRBV12-3/TRBV12-4
j_call: TRBJ2-2
clone_size: .
d_call: .
cdr3_length: 14

cdr3_nt: TGCAGCGTTGAAGCGGGAGGGCATGGGGAGCAGTTCTTC
cdr3_aa: CSVEAGGHGEQFF
v_call: TRBV29-1
j_call: TRBJ2-1
clone_size: few
d_call: TRBD2
cdr3_length: 13

cdr3_nt: TGTGCCAGCAGTTTATTAAGGCCCTACGAGCAGTACTTC
cdr3_aa: CASSLLRPYEQYF
v_call: TRBV28
j_call: TRBJ2-7
clone_size: few
d_call: .
cdr3_length: 13

cdr3_nt: TGTGCCAGCAGTTTATACCCGGGACAGGGGAATGCTTTCTTT
cdr3_aa: CASSLYPGQGNAFF
v_call: TRBV27
j_call: TRBJ1-1
clone_size: few
d_call: TRBD1
cdr3_length: 14

cdr3_nt: TGTGCCAGCAGGGACCGGAGCGATACGCAGTATTTT
cdr3_aa: CASRDRSDTQYF
v_call: TRBV6-1
j_call: TRBJ2-3
clone_size: many
d_call: .
cdr3_length: 12

cdr3_nt: TGTGCCAGCAGTTTCAGACAGGGAGAGACCCAGTACTTC
cdr3_aa: CASSFRQGETQYF
v_call: TRBV12-3/TRBV12-4
j_call: TRBJ2-5
clone_size: .
d_call: TRBD1
cdr3_length: 13

cdr3_nt: TGTGCCAGCAGCTCCGTTCTAGATGAGCAGTTCTTC
cdr3_aa: CASSSVLDEQFF
v_call: TRBV12-3/TRBV12-4
j_call: TRBJ2-1
clone_size: few
d_call: .
cdr3_length: 12

cdr3_nt: TGTGCCACCAGCAGAGAGAGACAGACACCTATCGCTTTCTTT
cdr3_aa: CATSRERQTPIAFF
v_call: TRBV15
j_call: TRBJ1-1
clone_size: .
d_call: .
cdr3_length: 14

cdr3_nt: TGTGCCAGCAGTCCCCACTCTAGCGTAACTACCTACAATGAGCAGTTCTTC
cdr3_aa: CASSPHSSVTTYNEQFF
v_call: TRBV6-1
j_call: TRBJ2-1
clone_size: many
d_call: .
cdr3_length: 17

cdr3_nt: TGTGCCAGTAGTATAGTTGGGGCTGGCGTTGAGCAGTACTTC
cdr3_aa: CASSIVGAGVEQYF
v_call: TRBV19
j_call: TRBJ2-7
clone_size: .
d_call: .
cdr3_length: 14

cdr3_nt: TGCGCCAGCAGCCCTAGACCGGGAGACTATGGCTACACCTTC
cdr3_aa: CASSPRPGDYGYTF
v_call: TRBV4-3
j_call: TRBJ1-2
clone_size: few
d_call: .
cdr3_length: 14

cdr3_nt: TGTGCCAGTAGTCCCTGGGGGCTAGCGGGCTTCCAAGAGACCCAGTACTTC
cdr3_aa: CASSPWGLAGFQETQYF
v_call: TRBV19
j_call: TRBJ2-5
clone_size: .
d_call: TRBD2
cdr3_length: 17

cdr3_nt: TGTGCCAGCAGCCAAGGGCAGGGCCAGCCCCAGCATTTT
cdr3_aa: CASSQGQGQPQHF
v_call: TRBV3-1
j_call: TRBJ1-5
clone_size: many
d_call: .
cdr3_length: 13

cdr3_nt: TGTGCCTGGAGTGTAGCGGATGAGCAGTTCTTC
cdr3_aa: CAWSVADEQFF
v_call: TRBV30
j_call: TRBJ2-1
clone_size: many
d_call: .
cdr3_length: 11

cdr3_nt: TGTGCCAGCAGCTCCCGCTCGACTAGCGGGGTAGCCAAAAACATTCAGTACTTC
cdr3_aa: CASSSRSTSGVAKNIQYF
v_call: TRBV7-2
j_call: TRBJ2-4
clone_size: few
d_call: TRBD2
cdr3_length: 18

cdr3_nt: TGCAGTGCTAGAGGGACTAGCGGGTCGGAGAATAATGAGCAGTTCTTC
cdr3_aa: CSARGTSGSENNEQFF
v_call: TRBV20-1
j_call: TRBJ2-1
clone_size: many
d_call: TRBD2
cdr3_length: 16

cdr3_nt: TGCAGCGTTGCCCCAAAGGGGGTAATGGCTGAAGCTTTCTTT
cdr3_aa: CSVAPKGVMAEAFF
v_call: TRBV29-1
j_call: TRBJ1-1
clone_size: many
d_call: .
cdr3_length: 14

cdr3_nt: TGTGCCATCAGTGAACGTGCCAAAGACGGAGACAATGAGCAGTTCTTC
cdr3_aa: CAISERAKDGDNEQFF
v_call: TRBV10-3
j_call: TRBJ2-1
clone_size: many
d_call: .
cdr3_length: 16

cdr3_nt: TGTGCCAGCAGCGTCAGGATTGATTCACCCCTCCACTTT
cdr3_aa: CASSVRIDSPLHF
v_call: TRBV27
j_call: TRBJ1-6
clone_size: few
d_call: .
cdr3_length: 13

cdr3_nt: TGCAGTGCTAGAGATCGGGTCACAGATACGCAGTATTTT
cdr3_aa: CSARDRVTDTQYF
v_call: TRBV20-1
j_call: TRBJ2-3
clone_size: .
d_call: .
cdr3_length: 13

cdr3_nt: TGCGCCAGCAGCCCAGGGACAGGGGCCGGAGATACGCAGTATTTT
cdr3_aa: CASSPGTGAGDTQYF
v_call: TRBV5-1
j_call: TRBJ2-3
clone_size: many
d_call: TRBD1
cdr3_length: 15

cdr3_nt: TGTGCCAGCAGCCGAGGGACAGGGGACGGCTACACCTTC
cdr3_aa: CASSRGTGDGYTF
v_call: TRBV3-1
j_call: TRBJ1-2
clone_size: many
d_call: TRBD1
cdr3_length: 13

cdr3_nt: TGCAGTGCTAGGGGGACTAGCGGGAGAGACCAAGAGACCCAGTACTTC
cdr3_aa: CSARGTSGRDQETQYF
v_call: TRBV20-1
j_call: TRBJ2-5
clone_size: few
d_call: TRBD2
cdr3_length: 16

cdr3_nt: TGTGCCAGCAGCTGGGGGGCCCGGGACTATGGCTACACCTTC
cdr3_aa: CASSWGARDYGYTF
v_call: TRBV7-2
j_call: TRBJ1-2
clone_size: many
d_call: .
cdr3_length: 14

cdr3_nt: TGCAGTGCCCCGGGGAGGGCCTTTCAAGAGACCCAGTACTTC
cdr3_aa: CSAPGRAFQETQYF
v_call: TRBV20-1
j_call: TRBJ2-5
clone_size: many
d_call: TRBD2
cdr3_length: 14

cdr3_nt: TGTGCCAGCAGCTTGGGGACCTCCGGGAGGCTTTTCACAGATACGCAGTATTTT
cdr3_aa: CASSLGTSGRLFTDTQYF
v_call: TRBV5-6
j_call: TRBJ2-3
clone_size: .
d_call: TRBD2
cdr3_length: 18